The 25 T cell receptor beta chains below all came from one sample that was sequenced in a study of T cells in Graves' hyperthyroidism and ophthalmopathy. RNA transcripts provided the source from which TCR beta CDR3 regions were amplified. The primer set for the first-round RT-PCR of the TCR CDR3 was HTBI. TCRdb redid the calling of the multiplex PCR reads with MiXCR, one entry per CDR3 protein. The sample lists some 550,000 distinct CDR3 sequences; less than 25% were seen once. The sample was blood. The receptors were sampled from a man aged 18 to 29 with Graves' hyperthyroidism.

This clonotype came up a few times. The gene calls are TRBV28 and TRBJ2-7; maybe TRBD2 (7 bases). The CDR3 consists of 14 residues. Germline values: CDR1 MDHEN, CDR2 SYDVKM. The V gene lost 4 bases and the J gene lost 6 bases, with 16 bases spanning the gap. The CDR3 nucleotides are TGTGCCAGCAGTTACTCACGGGGGGCAGGCGAGCAGTACTTC. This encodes CASSYSRGAGEQYF.

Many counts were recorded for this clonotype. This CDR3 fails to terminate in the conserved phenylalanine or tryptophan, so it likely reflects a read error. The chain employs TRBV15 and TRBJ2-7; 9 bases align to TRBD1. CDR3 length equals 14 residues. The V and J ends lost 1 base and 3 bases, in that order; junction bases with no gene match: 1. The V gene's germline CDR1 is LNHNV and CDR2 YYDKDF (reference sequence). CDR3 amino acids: CATSRGQGDYEQYL. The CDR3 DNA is TGTGCCACCAGCAGAGGACAGGGGGACTACGAGCAGTACCTC.

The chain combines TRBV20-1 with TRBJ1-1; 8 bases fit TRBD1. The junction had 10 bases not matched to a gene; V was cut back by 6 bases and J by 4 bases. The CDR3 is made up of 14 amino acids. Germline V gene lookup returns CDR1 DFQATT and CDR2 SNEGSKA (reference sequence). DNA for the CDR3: TGCAGTGCCAAGGGACAGGCTAGGGTCACTGAAGCTTTCTTT. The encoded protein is CSAKGQARVTEAFF.

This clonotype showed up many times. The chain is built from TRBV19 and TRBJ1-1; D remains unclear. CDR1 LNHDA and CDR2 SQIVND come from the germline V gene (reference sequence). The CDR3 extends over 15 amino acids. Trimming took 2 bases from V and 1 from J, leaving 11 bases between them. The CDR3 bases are TGTGCCAGTAGTATAAAGGCCGCGCCGAACACTGAAGCTTTCTTT. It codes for CASSIKAAPNTEAFF.

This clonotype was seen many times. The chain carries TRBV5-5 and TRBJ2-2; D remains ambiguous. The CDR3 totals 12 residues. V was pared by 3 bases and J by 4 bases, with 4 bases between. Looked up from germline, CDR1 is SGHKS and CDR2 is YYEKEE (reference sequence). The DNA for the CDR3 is TGTGCCAGCAGCTGGGGCACCGGGGAGCTGTTTTTT. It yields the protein CASSWGTGELFF.

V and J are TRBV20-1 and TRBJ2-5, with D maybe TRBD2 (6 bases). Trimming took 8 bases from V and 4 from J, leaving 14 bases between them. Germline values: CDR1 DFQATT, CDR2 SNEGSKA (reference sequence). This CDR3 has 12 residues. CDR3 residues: CSRAGRRETQYF. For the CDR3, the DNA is TGCAGTCGTGCCGGGAGAAGAGAGACCCAGTACTTC.

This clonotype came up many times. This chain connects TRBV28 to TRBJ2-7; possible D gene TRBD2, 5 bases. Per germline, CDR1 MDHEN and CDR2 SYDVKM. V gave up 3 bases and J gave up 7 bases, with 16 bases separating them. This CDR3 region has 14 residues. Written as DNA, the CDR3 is TGTGCCAGCAGTTTCTTCAGGACCCGGAGGGAGCAGTACTTC. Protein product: CASSFFRTRREQYF.

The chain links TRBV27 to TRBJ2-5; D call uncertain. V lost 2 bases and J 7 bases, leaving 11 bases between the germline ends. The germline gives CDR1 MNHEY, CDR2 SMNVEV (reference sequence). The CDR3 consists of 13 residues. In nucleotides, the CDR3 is TGTGCCAGCAGTTTAGGGCAGTACGGGACCCAGTACTTC. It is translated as CASSLGQYGTQYF.

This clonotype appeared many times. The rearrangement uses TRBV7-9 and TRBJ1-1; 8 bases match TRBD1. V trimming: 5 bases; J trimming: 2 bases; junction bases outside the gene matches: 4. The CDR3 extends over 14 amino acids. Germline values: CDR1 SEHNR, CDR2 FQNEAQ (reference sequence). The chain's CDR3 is CASSADRGNTEAFF. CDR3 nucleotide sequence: TGTGCCAGCAGCGCAGACAGGGGTAACACTGAAGCTTTCTTT. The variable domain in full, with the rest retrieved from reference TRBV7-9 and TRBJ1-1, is DTGVSQNPRHKITKRGQNVTFRCDPISEHNRLYWYRQTLGQGPEFLTYFQNEAQLEKSRLLSDRFSAERPKGSFSTLEIQRTEQGDSAMYLCASSADRGNTEAFFGQGTRLTVV.

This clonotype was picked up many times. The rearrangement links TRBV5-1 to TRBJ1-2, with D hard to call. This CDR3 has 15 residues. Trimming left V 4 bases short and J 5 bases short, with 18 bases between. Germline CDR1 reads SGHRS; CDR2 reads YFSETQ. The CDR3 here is CASSLRQGSDYGYTF. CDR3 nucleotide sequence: TGCGCCAGCAGCCTCCGCCAAGGATCGGATTATGGCTACACCTTC.

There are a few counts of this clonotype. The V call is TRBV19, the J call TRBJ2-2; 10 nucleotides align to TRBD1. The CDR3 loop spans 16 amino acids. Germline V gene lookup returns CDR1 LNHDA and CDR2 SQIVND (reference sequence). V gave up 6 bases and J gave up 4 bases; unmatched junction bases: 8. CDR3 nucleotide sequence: TGTGCCAGTAGGGGAAGGGGACAGGGGTCCACCGGGGAGCTGTTTTTT. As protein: CASRGRGQGSTGELFF. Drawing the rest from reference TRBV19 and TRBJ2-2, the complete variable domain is DGGITQSPKYLFRKEGQNVTLSCEQNLNHDAMYWYRQDPGQGLRLIYYSQIVNDFQKGDIAEGYSVSREKKESFPLTVTSAQKNPTAFYLCASRGRGQGSTGELFFGEGSRLTVL.

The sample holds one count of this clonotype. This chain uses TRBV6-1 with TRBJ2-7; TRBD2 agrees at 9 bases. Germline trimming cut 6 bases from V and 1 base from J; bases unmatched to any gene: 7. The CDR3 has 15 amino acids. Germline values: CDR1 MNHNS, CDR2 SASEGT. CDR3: CASRIAGEGSYEQYF. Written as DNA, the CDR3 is TGTGCCAGCAGAATAGCGGGAGAGGGATCCTACGAGCAGTACTTC.

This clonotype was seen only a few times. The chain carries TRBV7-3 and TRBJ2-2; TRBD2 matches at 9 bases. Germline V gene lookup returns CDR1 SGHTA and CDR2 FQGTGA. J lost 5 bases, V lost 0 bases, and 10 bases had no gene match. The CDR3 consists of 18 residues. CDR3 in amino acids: CASSLTLGLASLTGELFF. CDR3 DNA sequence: TGTGCCAGCAGCTTAACCTTGGGACTAGCAAGTCTAACCGGGGAGCTGTTTTTT.

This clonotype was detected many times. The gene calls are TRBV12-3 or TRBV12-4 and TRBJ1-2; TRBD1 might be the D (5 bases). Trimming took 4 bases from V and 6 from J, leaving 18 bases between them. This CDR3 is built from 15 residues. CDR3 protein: CASSSGFSREDGYTF. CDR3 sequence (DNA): TGTGCCAGCAGTTCGGGGTTCAGCAGGGAGGATGGCTACACCTTC.

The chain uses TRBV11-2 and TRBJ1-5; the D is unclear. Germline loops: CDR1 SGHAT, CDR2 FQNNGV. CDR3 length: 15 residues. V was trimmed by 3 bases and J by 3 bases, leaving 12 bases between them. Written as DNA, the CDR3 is TGTGCCAGCAGCTTTCCTGGCAGCCTCAATCAGCCCCAGCATTTT. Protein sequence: CASSFPGSLNQPQHF.

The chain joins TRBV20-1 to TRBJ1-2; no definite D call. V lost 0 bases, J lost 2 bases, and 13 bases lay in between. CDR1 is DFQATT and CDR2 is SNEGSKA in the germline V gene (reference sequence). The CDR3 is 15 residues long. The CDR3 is CSARDLFPENYGYTF. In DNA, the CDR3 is TGCAGTGCTAGAGATCTATTCCCCGAAAACTATGGCTACACCTTC.

The CDR3 protein is CASSHQGGKTQYF. CDR3 sequence (DNA): TGTGCCAGCAGCCATCAGGGTGGGAAGACCCAGTACTTC. This rearrangement joins TRBV28 to TRBJ2-5; D may be TRBD1 (5 bases). V lost 6 bases, J lost 6 bases, and 14 bases lay in between. Germline V lookup: CDR1 MDHEN, CDR2 SYDVKM. The CDR3 covers 13 residues.

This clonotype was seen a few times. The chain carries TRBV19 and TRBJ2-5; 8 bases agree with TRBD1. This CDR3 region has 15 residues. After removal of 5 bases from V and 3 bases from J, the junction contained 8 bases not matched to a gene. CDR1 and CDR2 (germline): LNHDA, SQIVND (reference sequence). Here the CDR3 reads CASSPPGGKEETQYF. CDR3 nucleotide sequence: TGTGCCAGTAGTCCCCCAGGGGGCAAGGAAGAGACCCAGTACTTC.

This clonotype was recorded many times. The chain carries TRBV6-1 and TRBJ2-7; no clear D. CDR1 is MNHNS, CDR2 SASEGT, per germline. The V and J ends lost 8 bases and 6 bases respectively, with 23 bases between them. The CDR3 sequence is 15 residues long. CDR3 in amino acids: CASGPPVRALVEQYF. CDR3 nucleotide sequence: TGTGCCAGCGGACCCCCCGTGCGCGCGTTGGTCGAGCAGTACTTC.

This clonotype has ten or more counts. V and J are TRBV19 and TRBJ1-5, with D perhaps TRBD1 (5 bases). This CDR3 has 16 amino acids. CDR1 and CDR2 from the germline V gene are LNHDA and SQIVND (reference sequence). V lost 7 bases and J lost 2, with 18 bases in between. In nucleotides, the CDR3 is TGTGCCAGTACCTCCGGGACCCCCAGGCGCAATCAGCCCCAGCATTTT. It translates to CASTSGTPRRNQPQHF.

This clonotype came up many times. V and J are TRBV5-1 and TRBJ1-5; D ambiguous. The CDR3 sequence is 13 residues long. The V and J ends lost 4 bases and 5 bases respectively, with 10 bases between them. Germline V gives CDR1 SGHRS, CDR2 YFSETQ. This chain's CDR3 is CASSLGSDQPQHF. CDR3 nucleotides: TGCGCCAGCAGCCTCGGGAGTGATCAGCCCCAGCATTTT.

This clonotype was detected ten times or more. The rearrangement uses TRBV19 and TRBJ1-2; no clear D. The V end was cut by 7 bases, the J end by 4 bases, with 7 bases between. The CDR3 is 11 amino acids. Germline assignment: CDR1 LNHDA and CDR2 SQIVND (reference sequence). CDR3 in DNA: TGTGCCAGTACCGACATCTATGGCTACACCTTC. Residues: CASTDIYGYTF.

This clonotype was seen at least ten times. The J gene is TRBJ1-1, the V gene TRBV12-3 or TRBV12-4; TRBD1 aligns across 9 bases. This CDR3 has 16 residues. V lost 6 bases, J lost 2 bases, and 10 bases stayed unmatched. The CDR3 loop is CASRLQGATGNTEAFF. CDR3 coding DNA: TGTGCCAGCAGGTTACAGGGGGCGACGGGTAACACTGAAGCTTTCTTT.

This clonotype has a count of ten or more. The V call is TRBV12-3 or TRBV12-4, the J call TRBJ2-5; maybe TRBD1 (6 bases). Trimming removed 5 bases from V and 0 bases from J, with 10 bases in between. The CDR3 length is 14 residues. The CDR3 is CASSPRTDQETQYF. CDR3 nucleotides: TGTGCCAGCAGTCCACGGACAGACCAAGAGACCCAGTACTTC.

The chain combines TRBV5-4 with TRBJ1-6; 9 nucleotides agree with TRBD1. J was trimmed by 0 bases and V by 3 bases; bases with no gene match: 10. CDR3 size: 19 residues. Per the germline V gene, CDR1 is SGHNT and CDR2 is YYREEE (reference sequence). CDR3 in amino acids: CASSSGGTGKASYNSPLHF. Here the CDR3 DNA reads TGTGCCAGCAGCTCCGGCGGGACAGGGAAAGCCTCCTATAATTCACCCCTCCACTTT.